A single T cell receptor beta chain is shown here with its context. The antigen is unknown. V lost 8 bases to trimming and J lost 5 bases, with 13 bases between them. Germline-derived CDR1 and CDR2 are SNHLY and FYNNEI. The CDR3 consists of 13 residues. The entry originates in a study of identical twins. The study's findings and limits: Beta out-of-frame sequences displayed a weaker excess of sharing between twins. Out-of-frame alpha sequences shared by twins were enriched for low generation probability.

Via MiXCR, TCRdb re-called the 5' RACE reads, giving one row per CDR3 protein. The sample yields over 500,000 distinct CDR3 sequences, roughly a fifth seen once. This same sample was also taken into another study, of T cells expressing NK-cell markers. This second study says: Repertoires of TCR beta were obtained from T cells sorted as CD3+CD56+NKG2C+, CD3+CD56+NKG2C- and CD3+CD56-NKG2C+. About 6 donors had dominant NKG2C+ clonotypes that comprised about 1.0-7.5% of their CD8+ T cells.

Sequencing used CD4+ T cells sorted from blood. The TCR sequence derives from a woman aged 18-30 years in good health. This chain connects TRBV2 to TRBJ2-1; TRBD1 or TRBD2 may be the D gene (5 bases each). In DNA, the CDR3 is TGTGCCAGCGGTTTGAGGGGCCACAATGAGCAGTTCTTC. Its translation is CASGLRGHNEQFF.